The next 12 T cell receptor beta chains were all read from a single sample in a study of CD8 T cells in Susac syndrome. The authors reverse transcribed 0.5 to 1 ug RNA with random hexamers. MiXCR, applied by TCRdb to the immunoSEQ multiplex PCR reads, yields one record per CDR3 protein. This repertoire shows 150,000 to 200,000 distinct CDR3 sequences, 90% to 95% found once; its top ten account for 0.09% to 0.12%. Sequencing input: CD4+ T cells from PBMCs. These TCRs come from a human donor in good health.

This chain uses TRBV5-1 with TRBJ2-5; no clear D gene. In germline, CDR1 is SGHRS, CDR2 YFSETQ. V was cut by 0 bases and J by 7 bases, with 16 bases left in between. The CDR3 sequence is 15 residues long. The CDR3 spells CASSLESWGGGTQYF. The CDR3 DNA follows: TGCGCCAGCAGCTTGGAGAGTTGGGGTGGTGGGACCCAGTACTTC.

The chain links TRBV5-6 to TRBJ2-1, with D possibly called TRBD1 or TRBD2 (5 bases each). Per the germline V gene, CDR1 is SGHDT and CDR2 is YYEEEE. The CDR3 consists of 15 residues. Trimming removed 3 bases from V and 6 bases from J, with 16 bases in between. CDR3: CASSSTEGIINEQFF. The CDR3 bases are TGTGCCAGCAGCTCGACTGAGGGGATCATCAATGAGCAGTTCTTC.

V usage is TRBV30 and J usage is TRBJ2-7; weak D call: TRBD2 (7 bases). The length of the CDR3 is 14 residues. The V gene's germline CDR1 is GTSNPN and CDR2 SVGIG (reference sequence). V was clipped by 0 bases and J by 5 bases, with 14 bases between them. Here the CDR3 DNA reads TGTGCCTGGAGTGTAGGGGGGGGGCTGAACGAGCAGTACTTC. It encodes CAWSVGGGLNEQYF.

The chain's CDR3 is CASSDSTYNEQFF. CDR3 coding DNA: TGTGCCAGCAGTGACTCTACCTACAATGAGCAGTTCTTC. The chain employs TRBV6-4 and TRBJ2-1, with D hard to call. The V end lost 0 bases, the J end lost 2 bases, and 2 bases lay between the germline ends. CDR3 length: 13 amino acids. Germline V lookup: CDR1 MRHNA, CDR2 SNTAGT.

The chain combines TRBV30 with TRBJ1-2; D possibly corresponds to TRBD1 (6 bases). From germline, CDR1 is GTSNPN and CDR2 SVGIG (reference sequence). The V end lost 7 bases, the J end lost 5 bases, and 17 bases lay between the germline ends. The CDR3 extends over 13 amino acids. For the CDR3, the DNA is TGTGCCTCCTGGACGCAGGGGACATATGGCTACACCTTC. Its translation is CASWTQGTYGYTF.

The chain carries TRBV29-1 and TRBJ1-1, with D possibly TRBD1 on 6 matching bases. Per germline, CDR1 SQVTM and CDR2 ANQGSEA. The CDR3 contains 14 residues. The V end was cut by 3 bases, the J end by 5 bases, with 16 bases between. This CDR3 reads CSVEKTGGGTEAFF. CDR3 bases: TGCAGCGTTGAGAAAACGGGGGGCGGGACTGAAGCTTTCTTT.

This clonotype appeared once. The rearrangement links TRBV29-1 to TRBJ2-3, with D perhaps TRBD2 (7 bases). This CDR3 region has 13 residues. CDR1 SQVTM and CDR2 ANQGSEA come from the germline V gene. As DNA, the CDR3 is TGCTCCGGTGGGGGGGGCAGGACAGATACGCAGTATTTT. This sequence encodes CSGGGGRTDTQYF.

This rearrangement joins TRBV29-1 to TRBJ2-5, with 8 bases identical to TRBD1. Germline values: CDR1 SQVTM, CDR2 ANQGSEA. The CDR3 covers 14 residues. After removal of 5 bases from V and 4 bases from J, the junction contained 9 bases not matched to a gene. The chain's CDR3 is CSVLGQGVIETQYF. CDR3 nucleotide sequence: TGCAGCGTTCTAGGACAGGGAGTTATAGAGACCCAGTACTTC.

The V gene is TRBV20-1, the J gene TRBJ2-6; a weak D match, TRBD1 (5 bases). The CDR3 consists of 14 residues. Germline V lookup: CDR1 DFQATT, CDR2 SNEGSKA (reference sequence). The V and J ends lost 3 bases and 0 bases respectively, with 6 bases between them. CDR3 in amino acids: CSARGLSGANVLTF. Here the CDR3 DNA reads TGCAGTGCTAGGGGGCTCTCTGGGGCCAACGTCCTGACTTTC.

The chain is built from TRBV6-5 and TRBJ2-2, with 8 bases aligning to TRBD2. V lost 6 bases and J lost 7; bases outside the gene matches: 10. The length of the CDR3 is 15 residues. CDR1 is MNHEY, CDR2 SVGAGI, per germline. The CDR3 DNA is TGTGCCAGCAGGCCGGGGGGGAAGGGTCACGGGGAGCTGTTTTTT. This gives the protein CASRPGGKGHGELFF.

The chain uses TRBV27 and TRBJ2-2; 11 nucleotides match TRBD2. The germline V gene has CDR1 MNHEY and CDR2 SMNVEV (reference sequence). V dropped 1 base and J dropped 3; count of bases not matched to a gene: 7. The CDR3 extends over 18 amino acids. As DNA, the CDR3 is TGTGCCAGCAGTTTATTGGCTAGCGGGGGGCCATACACCGGGGAGCTGTTTTTT. This sequence encodes CASSLLASGGPYTGELFF.

The rearrangement joins TRBV29-1 to TRBJ1-1, with D perhaps TRBD1 (5 bases). The germline V gene has CDR1 SQVTM and CDR2 ANQGSEA. Trimming removed 8 bases from V and 3 bases from J, with 19 bases in between. The CDR3 is made up of 14 amino acids. CDR3 in DNA: TGCAGCTCCCGGGCAAGGGGCGAGTACACTGAAGCTTTCTTT. Protein: CSSRARGEYTEAFF.